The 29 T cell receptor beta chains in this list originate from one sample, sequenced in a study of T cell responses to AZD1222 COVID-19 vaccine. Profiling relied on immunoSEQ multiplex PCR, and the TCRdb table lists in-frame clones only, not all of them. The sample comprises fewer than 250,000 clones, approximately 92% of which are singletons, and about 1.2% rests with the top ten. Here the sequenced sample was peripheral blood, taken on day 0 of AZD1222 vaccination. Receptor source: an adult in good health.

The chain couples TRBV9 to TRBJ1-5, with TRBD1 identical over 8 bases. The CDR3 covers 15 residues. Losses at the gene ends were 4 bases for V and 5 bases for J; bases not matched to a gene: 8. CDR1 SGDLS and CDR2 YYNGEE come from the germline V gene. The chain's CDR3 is CASSQGAHWDQPQHF. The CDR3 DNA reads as TGTGCCAGCAGCCAGGGGGCGCATTGGGATCAGCCCCAGCATTTT. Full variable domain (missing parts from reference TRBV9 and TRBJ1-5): DSGVTQTPKHLITATGQRVTLRCSPRSGDLSVYWYQQSLDQGLQFLIQYYNGEERAKGNILERFSAQQFPDLHSELNLSSLELGDSALYFCASSQGAHWDQPQHFGDGTRLSIL.

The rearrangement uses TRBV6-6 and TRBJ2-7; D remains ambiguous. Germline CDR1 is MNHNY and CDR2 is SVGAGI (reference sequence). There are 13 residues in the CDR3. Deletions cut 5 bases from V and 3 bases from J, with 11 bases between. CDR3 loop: CASSPGMGYEQYF. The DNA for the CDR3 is TGTGCCAGCAGTCCGGGCATGGGCTACGAGCAGTACTTC.

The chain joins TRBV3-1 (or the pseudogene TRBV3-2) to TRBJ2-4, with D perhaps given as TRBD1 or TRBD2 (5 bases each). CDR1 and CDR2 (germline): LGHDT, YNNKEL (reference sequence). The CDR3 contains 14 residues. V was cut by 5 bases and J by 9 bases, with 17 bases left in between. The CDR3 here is CASSESFEGSIQYF. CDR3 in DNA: TGTGCCAGCAGCGAATCTTTTGAGGGGAGCATTCAGTACTTC.

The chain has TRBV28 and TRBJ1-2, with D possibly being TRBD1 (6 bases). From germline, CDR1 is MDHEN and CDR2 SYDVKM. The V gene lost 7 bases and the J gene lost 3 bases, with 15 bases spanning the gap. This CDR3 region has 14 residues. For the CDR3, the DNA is TGTGCCAGCATTTCCGGGGGGCGGTACTATGGCTACACCTTC. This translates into CASISGGRYYGYTF.

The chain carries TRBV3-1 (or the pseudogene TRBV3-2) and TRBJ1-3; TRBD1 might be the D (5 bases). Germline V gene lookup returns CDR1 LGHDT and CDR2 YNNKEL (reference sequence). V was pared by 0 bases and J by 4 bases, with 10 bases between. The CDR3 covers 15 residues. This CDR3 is CASSQESGAGNTIYF. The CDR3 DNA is TGTGCCAGCAGCCAAGAGAGTGGGGCGGGAAACACCATATATTTT.

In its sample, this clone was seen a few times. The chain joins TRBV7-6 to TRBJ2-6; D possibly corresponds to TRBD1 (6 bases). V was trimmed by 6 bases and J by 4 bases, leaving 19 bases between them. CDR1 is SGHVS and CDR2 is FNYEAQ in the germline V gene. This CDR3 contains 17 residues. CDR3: CASSFRAQGTGANVLTF. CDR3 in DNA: TGTGCCAGCAGTTTTAGGGCACAGGGTACCGGGGCCAACGTCCTGACTTTC.

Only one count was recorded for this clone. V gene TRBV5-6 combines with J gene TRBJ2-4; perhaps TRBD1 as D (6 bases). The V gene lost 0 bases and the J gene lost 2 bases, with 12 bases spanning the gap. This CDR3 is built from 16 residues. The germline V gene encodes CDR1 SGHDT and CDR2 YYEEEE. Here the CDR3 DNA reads TGTGCCAGCAGCTTGGGCGCAGGGGTTTCCAAAAACATTCAGTACTTC. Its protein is CASSLGAGVSKNIQYF.

The CDR3 nucleotides read TGCGCCAGCAGCGCCCCGGAAAGAGGGGTCTTCTACAATGAGCAGTTCTTC. Its translation is CASSAPERGVFYNEQFF. The chain joins TRBV5-1 to TRBJ2-1; D possibly uses TRBD1 or TRBD2 (5 bases each). There are 17 residues in the CDR3. Germline V gene lookup returns CDR1 SGHRS and CDR2 YFSETQ. The germline V and J ends were trimmed by 4 bases and 3 bases, with 20 bases remaining between them.

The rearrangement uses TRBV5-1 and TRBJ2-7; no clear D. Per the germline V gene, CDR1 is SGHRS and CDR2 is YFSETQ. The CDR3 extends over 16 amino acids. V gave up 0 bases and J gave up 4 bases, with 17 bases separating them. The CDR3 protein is CASSLGTASLGYEQYF. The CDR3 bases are TGCGCCAGCAGCTTGGGCACAGCCTCACTGGGTTACGAGCAGTACTTC.

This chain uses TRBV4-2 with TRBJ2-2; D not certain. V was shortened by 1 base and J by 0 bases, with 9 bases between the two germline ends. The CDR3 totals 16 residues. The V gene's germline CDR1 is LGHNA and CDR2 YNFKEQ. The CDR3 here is CASSQAGMTNTGELFF. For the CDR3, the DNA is TGTGCCAGCAGCCAAGCGGGTATGACGAACACCGGGGAGCTGTTTTTT.

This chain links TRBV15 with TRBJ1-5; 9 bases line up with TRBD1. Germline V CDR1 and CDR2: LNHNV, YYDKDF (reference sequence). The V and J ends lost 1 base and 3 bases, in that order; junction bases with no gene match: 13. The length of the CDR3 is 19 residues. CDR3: CATSRGTTGGGGPNQPQHF. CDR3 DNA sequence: TGTGCCACCAGCAGAGGCACTACAGGGGGCGGAGGACCCAATCAGCCCCAGCATTTT. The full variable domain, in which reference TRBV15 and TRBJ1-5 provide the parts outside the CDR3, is DAMVIQNPRYQVTQFGKPVTLSCSQTLNHNVMYWYQQKSSQAPKLLFHYYDKDFNNEADTPDNFQSRRPNTSFCFLDIRSPGLGDTAMYLCATSRGTTGGGGPNQPQHFGDGTRLSIL.

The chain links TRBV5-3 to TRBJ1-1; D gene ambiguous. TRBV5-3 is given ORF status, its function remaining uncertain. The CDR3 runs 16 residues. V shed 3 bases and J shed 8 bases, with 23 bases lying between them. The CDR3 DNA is TGTGCCAGAAGCTCGCCCGACAAGCCGCACCCCTTAGAAGCTTTCTTT. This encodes CARSSPDKPHPLEAFF.

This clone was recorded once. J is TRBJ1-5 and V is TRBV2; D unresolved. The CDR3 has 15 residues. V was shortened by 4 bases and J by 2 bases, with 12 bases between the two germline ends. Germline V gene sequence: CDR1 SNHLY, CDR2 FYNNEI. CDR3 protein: CASSARPKGNQPQHF. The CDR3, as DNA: TGTGCCAGCAGTGCAAGGCCGAAGGGCAATCAGCCCCAGCATTTT.

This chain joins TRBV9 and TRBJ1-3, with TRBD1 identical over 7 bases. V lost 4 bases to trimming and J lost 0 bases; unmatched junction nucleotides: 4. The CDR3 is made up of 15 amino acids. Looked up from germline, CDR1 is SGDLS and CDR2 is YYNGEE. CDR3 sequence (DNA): TGTGCCAGCAGCTCCTGGGACAGCTCTGGAAACACCATATATTTT. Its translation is CASSSWDSSGNTIYF.

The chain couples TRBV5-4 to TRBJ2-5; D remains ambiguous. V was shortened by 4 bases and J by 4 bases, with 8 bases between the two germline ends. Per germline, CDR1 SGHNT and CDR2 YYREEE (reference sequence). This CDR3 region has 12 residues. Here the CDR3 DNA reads TGTGCCAGCAGCGGGGAAAGAGAGACCCAGTACTTC. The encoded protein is CASSGERETQYF. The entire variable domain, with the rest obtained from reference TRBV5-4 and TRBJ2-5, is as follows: ETGVTQSPTHLIKTRGQQVTLRCSSQSGHNTVSWYQQALGQGPQFIFQYYREEENGRGNFPPRFSGLQFPNYSSELNVNALELDDSALYLCASSGERETQYFGPGTRLLVL.

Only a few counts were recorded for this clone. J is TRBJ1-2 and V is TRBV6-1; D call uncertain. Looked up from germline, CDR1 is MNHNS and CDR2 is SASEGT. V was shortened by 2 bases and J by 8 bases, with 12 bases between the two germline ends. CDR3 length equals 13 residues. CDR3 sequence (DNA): TGTGCCAGCAGTGAACTCGGCCCGGCGGGCTACACCTTC. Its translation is CASSELGPAGYTF.

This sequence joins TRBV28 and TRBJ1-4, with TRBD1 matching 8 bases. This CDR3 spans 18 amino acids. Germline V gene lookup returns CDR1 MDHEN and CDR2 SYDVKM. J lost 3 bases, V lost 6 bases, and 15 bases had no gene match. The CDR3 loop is CASSQDRTGRSANEKLFF. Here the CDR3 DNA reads TGTGCCAGCAGCCAAGACAGGACAGGGAGGTCGGCTAATGAAAAACTGTTTTTT. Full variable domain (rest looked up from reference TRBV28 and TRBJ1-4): DVKVTQSSRYLVKRTGEKVFLECVQDMDHENMFWYRQDPGLGLRLIYFSYDVKMKEKGDIPEGYSVSREKKERFSLILESASTNQTSMYLCASSQDRTGRSANEKLFFGSGTQLSVL.

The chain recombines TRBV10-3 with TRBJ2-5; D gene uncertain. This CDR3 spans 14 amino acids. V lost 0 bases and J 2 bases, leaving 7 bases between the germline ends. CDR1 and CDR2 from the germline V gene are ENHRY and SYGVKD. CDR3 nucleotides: TGTGCCATCAGTGAGTCGGCAGTTCAAGAGACCCAGTACTTC. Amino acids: CAISESAVQETQYF.

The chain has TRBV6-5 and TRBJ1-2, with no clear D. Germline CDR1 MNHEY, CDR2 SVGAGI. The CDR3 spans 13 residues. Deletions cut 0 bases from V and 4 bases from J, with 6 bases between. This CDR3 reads CASSYSRSYGYTF. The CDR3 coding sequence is TGTGCCAGCAGTTACTCGAGAAGCTATGGCTACACCTTC.

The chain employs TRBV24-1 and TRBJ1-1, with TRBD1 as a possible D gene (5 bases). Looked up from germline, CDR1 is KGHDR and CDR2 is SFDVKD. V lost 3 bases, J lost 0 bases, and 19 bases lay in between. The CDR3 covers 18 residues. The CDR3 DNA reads TGTGCCACCAGTGATCCCGGGGGGAGGGGCAGGGTGAACACTGAAGCTTTCTTT. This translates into CATSDPGGRGRVNTEAFF.

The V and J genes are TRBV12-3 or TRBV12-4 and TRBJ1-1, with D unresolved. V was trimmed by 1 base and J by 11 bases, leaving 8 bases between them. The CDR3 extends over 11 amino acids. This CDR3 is CASSLDSRAFF. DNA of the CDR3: TGTGCCAGCAGTTTAGACAGCCGGGCTTTCTTT.

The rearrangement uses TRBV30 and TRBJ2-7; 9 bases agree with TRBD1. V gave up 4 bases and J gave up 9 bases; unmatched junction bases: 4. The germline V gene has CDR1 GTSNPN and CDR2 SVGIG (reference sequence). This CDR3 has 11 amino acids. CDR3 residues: CAWKQGARQYF. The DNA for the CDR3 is TGTGCCTGGAAACAGGGGGCGCGGCAGTACTTC.

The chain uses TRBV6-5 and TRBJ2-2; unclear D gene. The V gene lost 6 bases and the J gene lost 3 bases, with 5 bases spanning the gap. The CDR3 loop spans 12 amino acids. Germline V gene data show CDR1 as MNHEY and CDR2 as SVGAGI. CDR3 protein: CASSPYTGELFF. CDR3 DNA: TGTGCCAGCAGCCCCTACACCGGGGAGCTGTTTTTT.

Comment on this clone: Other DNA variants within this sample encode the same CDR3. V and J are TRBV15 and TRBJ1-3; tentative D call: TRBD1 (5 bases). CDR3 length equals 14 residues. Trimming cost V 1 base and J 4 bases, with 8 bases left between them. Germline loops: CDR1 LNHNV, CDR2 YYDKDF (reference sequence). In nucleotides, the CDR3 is TGTGCCACCAGCAGAGGGGGCGCCGGAAACACCATATATTTT. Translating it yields CATSRGGAGNTIYF.

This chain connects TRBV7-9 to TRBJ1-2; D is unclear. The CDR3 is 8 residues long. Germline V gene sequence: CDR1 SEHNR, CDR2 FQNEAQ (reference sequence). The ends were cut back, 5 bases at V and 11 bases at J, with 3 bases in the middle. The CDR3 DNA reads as TGTGCCAGCAGCCTATACACCTTC. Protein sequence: CASSLYTF.

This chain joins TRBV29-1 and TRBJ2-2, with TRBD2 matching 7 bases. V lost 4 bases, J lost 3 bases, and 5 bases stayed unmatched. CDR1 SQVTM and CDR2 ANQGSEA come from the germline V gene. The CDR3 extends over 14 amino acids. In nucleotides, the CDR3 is TGCAGCGTTGGGGGAGGGCCGGACACCGGGGAGCTGTTTTTT. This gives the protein CSVGGGPDTGELFF.

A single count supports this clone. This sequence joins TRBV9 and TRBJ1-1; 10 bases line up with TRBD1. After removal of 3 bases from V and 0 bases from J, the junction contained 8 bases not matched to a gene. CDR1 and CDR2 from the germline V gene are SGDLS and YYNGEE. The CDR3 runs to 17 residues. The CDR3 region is CASSGDGQGVMNTEAFF. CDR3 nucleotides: TGTGCCAGCAGCGGAGACGGACAGGGGGTCATGAACACTGAAGCTTTCTTT.

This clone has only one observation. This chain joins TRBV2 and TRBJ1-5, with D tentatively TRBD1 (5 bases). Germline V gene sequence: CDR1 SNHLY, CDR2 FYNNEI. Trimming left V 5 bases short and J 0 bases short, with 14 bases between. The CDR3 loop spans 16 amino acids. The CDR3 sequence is CASSFSGTTSNQPQHF. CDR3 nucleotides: TGTGCCAGCAGTTTTTCCGGGACGACTAGCAATCAGCCCCAGCATTTT.

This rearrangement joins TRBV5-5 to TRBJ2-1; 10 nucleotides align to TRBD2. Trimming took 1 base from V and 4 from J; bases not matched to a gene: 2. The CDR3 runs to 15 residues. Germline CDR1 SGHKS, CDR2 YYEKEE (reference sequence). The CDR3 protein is CASSLLAGVYNEQFF. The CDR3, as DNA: TGTGCCAGCAGCTTGCTAGCGGGGGTTTACAATGAGCAGTTCTTC.